The present T cell receptor (beta chain) was sequenced within a study of T cells in Graves' hyperthyroidism and ophthalmopathy. Study conclusions and caveats: Researchers report that a 13 V-J model separated ophthalmopathy from stable hyperthyroidism.

Amplification targeted TCR beta CDR3 regions from RNA transcripts. HTBI primers were employed in a first-round RT-PCR of the TCR CDR3. MiXCR, applied by TCRdb to the multiplex PCR reads, yields one record per CDR3 protein. The table lists 450,000 to 700,000 distinct CDR3 sequences, 40% to 55% of them singletons. With 6 bases removed from V and 3 bases from J, the gap between germline ends came to 17 bases. The CDR3 has 15 amino acids. Of note for this clonotype: Its specificity is not known.

The sequenced sample was peripheral blood or thyroid tissue (not recorded which). The clonotype comes from a woman between 18 and 30 years old with Graves' hyperthyroidism. This chain connects TRBV12-3 or TRBV12-4 to TRBJ1-1, with TRBD1 as a possible D gene (5 bases). The CDR3 loop reads CASSPGPIVDTEAFF. CDR3 sequence (DNA): TGTGCCAGCAGCCCAGGGCCTATCGTGGACACTGAAGCTTTCTTT.